The clone carrying this T cell receptor (beta chain) was seen ten or more times. Its cognate antigen is unknown. Sequencing was performed with immunoSEQ multiplex PCR; in TCRdb, only in-frame clones are kept and a portion is missing. The sample lists fewer than 70,000 clones; 60% to 80% were seen once. The CDR3 spans 13 residues. Germline CDR1 and CDR2: SGHKS and YYEKEE (reference sequence). V shed 0 bases and J shed 0 bases, with 3 bases lying between them. The sample is drawn from a study of T cell clones after liver transplantation. In the study overall: HCV positivity affected three of eight recipients; the rest lacked autoimmune or viral indications. The study's findings and limits: Small, mixed patient groups and varying post-transplant times limit these conclusions.

Unstimulated PBMCs were sorted into CD3+CD4+ and CD3+CD8+ populations. This TCR derives from a human donor who received a liver transplant. Material: CD4+ T cells from blood, obtained before liver transplant. The chain uses TRBV5-5 and TRBJ1-1, with D uncertain. The CDR3 DNA sequence: TGTGCCAGCAGCTTGGCAGTGAACACTGAAGCTTTCTTT. Its protein product is CASSLAVNTEAFF.